Shown below are 29 T cell receptor beta chains from a single sample sequenced in a study of T cell responses to AZD1222 COVID-19 vaccine. Repertoires were generated with immunoSEQ multiplex PCR, while TCRdb's copy carries only in-frame clones and drops some. The sample shows some 130,000 clones, about 88% of them seen only once. The sequenced sample was peripheral blood, obtained on day 0 of MenACWY control vaccination. All receptors derive from an adult in good health.

The chain combines TRBV18 with TRBJ1-1; possibly TRBD1 for D (5 bases). Germline CDR1 reads KGHSH; CDR2 reads LQKENI. This CDR3 is 15 amino acids long. V was cut by 1 base and J by 2 bases, with 11 bases left in between. CDR3 sequence reads: CASSPRIQVNTEAFF. As DNA, the CDR3 is TGTGCCAGCTCACCACGGATACAGGTAAACACTGAAGCTTTCTTT. Full variable domain (remainder filled in from reference TRBV18 and TRBJ1-1): NAGVMQNPRHLVRRRGQEARLRCSPMKGHSHVYWYRQLPEEGLKFMVYLQKENIIDESGMPKERFSAEFPKEGPSILRIQQVVRGDSAAYFCASSPRIQVNTEAFFGQGTRLTVV.

V is TRBV10-2 and J is TRBJ2-7, with D hard to call. V was clipped by 7 bases and J by 4 bases, with 11 bases between them. Germline loops: CDR1 WSHSY, CDR2 SAAADI. The CDR3 covers 12 residues. The CDR3 bases are TGCGCCAGCAAATCCAGCAAATACGAGCAGTACTTC. This translates into CASKSSKYEQYF.

The chain has TRBV2 and TRBJ1-5; possibly TRBD1 for D (5 bases). Looked up from germline, CDR1 is SNHLY and CDR2 is FYNNEI. Trimming left V 2 bases short and J 0 bases short, with 8 bases between. This CDR3 is 15 amino acids long. This chain's CDR3 is CASSEKGLSNQPQHF. CDR3 coding DNA: TGTGCCAGCAGTGAAAAGGGGCTTAGCAATCAGCCCCAGCATTTT.

This clone is a singleton in its sample. The rearrangement links TRBV28 to TRBJ2-7, with TRBD1 identical over 11 bases. CDR1 is MDHEN and CDR2 is SYDVKM in the germline V gene. This CDR3 contains 16 residues. V lost 5 bases to trimming and J lost 3 bases; unmatched junction nucleotides: 9. The CDR3 bases are TGTGCCAGCAGTGCGAGAACCGGGACAGGGGGCTACGAGCAGTACTTC. Translating gives CASSARTGTGGYEQYF. Looking up the rest from reference TRBV28 and TRBJ2-7 gives the full variable domain: DVKVTQSSRYLVKRTGEKVFLECVQDMDHENMFWYRQDPGLGLRLIYFSYDVKMKEKGDIPEGYSVSREKKERFSLILESASTNQTSMYLCASSARTGTGGYEQYFGPGTRLTVT.

This clone was seen just once. The chain recombines TRBV7-6 with TRBJ2-7, with TRBD1 matching 8 bases. Trimming took 5 bases from V and 1 from J; bases not matched to a gene: 13. CDR1 and CDR2 from the germline V gene are SGHVS and FNYEAQ. The CDR3 has 17 amino acids. The CDR3: CASSPETGASFSYEQYF. The CDR3 region has the DNA TGTGCCAGCAGCCCCGAGACAGGGGCTTCCTTTTCCTACGAGCAGTACTTC.

The chain recombines TRBV30 with TRBJ1-5; unclear D gene. The germline V gene encodes CDR1 GTSNPN and CDR2 SVGIG (reference sequence). The CDR3 runs 14 residues. Trimming pared 5 bases from V and 0 bases from J, leaving 11 bases between. The CDR3 here is CAWGPGISNQPQHF. As DNA, the CDR3 is TGTGCCTGGGGGCCAGGAATTAGCAATCAGCCCCAGCATTTT.

This clone was seen once. The V and J genes are TRBV9 and TRBJ1-1; D remains unclear. CDR1 is SGDLS and CDR2 is YYNGEE in the germline V gene. The V end lost 2 bases, the J end lost 1 base, and 9 bases lay between the germline ends. The CDR3 sequence is 14 residues long. CDR3 DNA sequence: TGTGCCAGCAGCGTTACTGCAGGGAACACTGAAGCTTTCTTT. This encodes CASSVTAGNTEAFF.

This clone was detected many times. The V call is TRBV13, the J call TRBJ2-3, with D unclear. Trimming stripped 0 bases from V and 4 bases from J, with 11 bases between. Germline values: CDR1 PRHDT, CDR2 FYEKMQ (reference sequence). This CDR3 contains 15 residues. CDR3: CASSLGGQAADTQYF. The DNA for the CDR3 is TGTGCCAGCAGCTTAGGGGGCCAGGCTGCAGATACGCAGTATTTT.

The rearrangement uses TRBV15 and TRBJ1-2; D may be TRBD1 (5 bases). Germline loops: CDR1 LNHNV, CDR2 YYDKDF (reference sequence). The CDR3 totals 15 residues. Trimming left V 1 base short and J 7 bases short, with 16 bases between. The CDR3: CATSRGDASRGGYTF. CDR3 nucleotide sequence: TGTGCCACCAGCAGAGGGGACGCCTCCCGGGGTGGCTACACCTTC. Full variable domain (outside the CDR3, taken from reference TRBV15 and TRBJ1-2): DAMVIQNPRYQVTQFGKPVTLSCSQTLNHNVMYWYQQKSSQAPKLLFHYYDKDFNNEADTPDNFQSRRPNTSFCFLDIRSPGLGDTAMYLCATSRGDASRGGYTFGSGTRLTVV.

The chain has TRBV5-1 and TRBJ2-7; 7 nucleotides match TRBD1. Germline lookup yields CDR1 SGHRS and CDR2 YFSETQ. CDR3 length equals 13 residues. V dropped 1 base and J dropped 4; count of bases not matched to a gene: 2. The CDR3: CASSLTGQYEQYF. The CDR3 nucleotides are TGCGCCAGCAGCTTGACGGGACAGTACGAGCAGTACTTC.

Here the CDR3 DNA reads TGTGCCAGCTCAGAGTACAGTGGGGAGCTGTTTTTT. It yields the protein CASSEYSGELFF. This chain uses TRBV18 with TRBJ2-2; D is unclear. Trimming removed 5 bases at V and 8 bases at J, with 9 bases between. Per germline, CDR1 KGHSH and CDR2 LQKENI. This CDR3 has 12 residues.

The chain has TRBV12-5 and TRBJ2-5; perhaps TRBD2 as D (6 bases). The CDR3 is 14 amino acids. Germline loops: CDR1 LGHNT, CDR2 FRNRAP. V was pared by 9 bases and J by 5 bases, with 19 bases between. Here the CDR3 reads CARAPGPSGETQYF. The CDR3 DNA follows: TGTGCTAGGGCCCCGGGGCCCAGCGGGGAGACCCAGTACTTC.

This clone turned up a few times. The genes are TRBV7-2 and TRBJ2-7, with TRBD2 matching 9 bases. Germline assignment: CDR1 SGHTA and CDR2 FQGNSA. V lost 5 bases, J lost 2 bases, and 7 bases stayed unmatched. The CDR3 runs 15 residues. Written as DNA, the CDR3 is TGTGCCAGCAGCACCAATAGCGGGAGAGCCTACGAGCAGTACTTC. Residues: CASSTNSGRAYEQYF. Supplemented by reference TRBV7-2 and TRBJ2-7, the full variable domain reads GAGVSQSPSNKVTEKGKDVELRCDPISGHTALYWYRQSLGQGLEFLIYFQGNSAPDKSGLPSDRFSAERTGGSVSTLTIQRTQQEDSAVYLCASSTNSGRAYEQYFGPGTRLTVT.

V usage is TRBV11-1 and J usage is TRBJ2-5, with D perhaps matching TRBD2 (7 bases). The CDR3 loop spans 15 amino acids. Germline values: CDR1 SGHAT, CDR2 FQDESV (reference sequence). Between the trimmed V and J ends, which lost 5 bases and 5 bases, there was a span of 18 bases. CDR3 sequence reads: CASSSEGGRLETQYF. In DNA, the CDR3 is TGTGCCAGCAGCAGCGAGGGGGGGCGGTTGGAGACCCAGTACTTC.

This clone showed up just a few times. J is TRBJ2-3 and V is TRBV4-2, with TRBD1 matching over 9 bases. This CDR3 contains 15 residues. With 3 bases clipped from V and 4 bases from J, the junction kept 5 bases outside the gene matches. Germline V gives CDR1 LGHNA, CDR2 YNFKEQ. CDR3 loop: CASSQDRGGPDTQYF. CDR3 coding DNA: TGTGCCAGCAGCCAGGACAGGGGAGGACCAGATACGCAGTATTTT.

The CDR3 nucleotides read TGTGCCAGCAGAATGCCCTCGGTGGCAGGTCGGTCCTACGAGCAGTACTTC. Protein sequence: CASRMPSVAGRSYEQYF. The rearrangement joins TRBV28 to TRBJ2-7, with unresolved D. Germline assignment: CDR1 MDHEN and CDR2 SYDVKM. Trimming stripped 6 bases from V and 1 base from J, with 22 bases between. The CDR3 totals 17 residues.

CDR3 DNA sequence: TGTGCCAGCAATCTCCCGCCGCAAGAGACCCAGTACTTC. It codes for CASNLPPQETQYF. The chain is built from TRBV28 and TRBJ2-5; no definite D call. V was pared by 7 bases and J by 2 bases, with 11 bases between. CDR3 length: 13 amino acids. Germline-derived CDR1 and CDR2 are MDHEN and SYDVKM.

This sequence joins TRBV28 and TRBJ1-3; the match to TRBD1 covers 9 bases. The CDR3 sequence is 20 residues long. The trim removed 4 bases at V and 4 bases at J, leaving 20 bases unmatched. Germline CDR1 MDHEN, CDR2 SYDVKM. The CDR3 nucleotides are TGTGCCAGCAGTTCCACCCCCTGGACAGGGGAAATAAGGTGGGGAAACACCATATATTTT. It codes for CASSSTPWTGEIRWGNTIYF.

This chain uses TRBV29-1 with TRBJ2-1, with no clear D. The CDR3 loop spans 10 amino acids. Germline V gives CDR1 SQVTM, CDR2 ANQGSEA. V lost 4 bases to trimming and J lost 5 bases, with 3 bases between them. Here the CDR3 reads CSVGDNEQFF. The CDR3 DNA sequence: TGCAGCGTTGGTGACAATGAGCAGTTCTTC.

The V and J genes are TRBV7-9 and TRBJ2-7, with 8 bases that match TRBD2. The germline V gene has CDR1 SEHNR and CDR2 FQNEAQ (reference sequence). CDR3 length: 16 amino acids. Losses at the gene ends were 5 bases for V and 2 bases for J; bases not matched to a gene: 11. The CDR3, as DNA: TGTGCCAGCAGCCCCCCCCAGGGGCGGGGGGCCTACGAGCAGTACTTC. Residues: CASSPPQGRGAYEQYF.

The V gene is TRBV28, the J gene TRBJ2-3; D unclear. CDR1 MDHEN and CDR2 SYDVKM come from the germline V gene. Trimming left V 3 bases short and J 3 bases short, with 7 bases between. This CDR3 has 13 amino acids. The CDR3 protein is CASSFSNTDTQYF. Written as DNA, the CDR3 is TGTGCCAGCAGTTTCAGTAATACAGATACGCAGTATTTT.

The chain combines TRBV9 with TRBJ2-3, with a tentative D call TRBD2 (6 bases). Trimming shortened V by 0 bases and J by 5 bases, and 16 bases separated the two germline ends. The CDR3 contains 16 residues. Germline CDR1 SGDLS, CDR2 YYNGEE. CDR3 nucleotide sequence: TGTGCCAGCAGCGTAGGGTGGCGGGGAGCCGTAGATACGCAGTATTTT. Residues: CASSVGWRGAVDTQYF.

This chain uses TRBV18 with TRBJ1-4; 7 nucleotides match TRBD1. J was trimmed by 5 bases and V by 6 bases; bases with no gene match: 9. The germline CDR1 and CDR2 sequences are KGHSH and LQKENI. This CDR3 is 15 amino acids long. CDR3 bases: TGTGCCAGCTCCGCGAACAGGGGTGGAAATGAAAAACTGTTTTTT. This translates into CASSANRGGNEKLFF.

This clone was found a few times. J is TRBJ1-2 and V is TRBV27, with D perhaps matching TRBD1 (5 bases). V lost 5 bases, J lost 5 bases, and 15 bases lay in between. The germline V gene encodes CDR1 MNHEY and CDR2 SMNVEV (reference sequence). This CDR3 has 14 amino acids. CDR3 DNA: TGTGCCAGCAGTCGTTCAGGGAACTTGTATGGCTACACCTTC. Its translation: CASSRSGNLYGYTF.

The chain links TRBV3-1 (or the pseudogene TRBV3-2) to TRBJ2-1; D is perhaps TRBD1 (6 bases). The CDR3 is 16 residues long. CDR1 and CDR2 (germline): LGHDT, YNNKEL (reference sequence). V shed 2 bases and J shed 8 bases, with 19 bases lying between them. The CDR3 reads CASSQPERDKGDEQFF. The CDR3 DNA sequence: TGTGCCAGCAGCCAACCGGAGAGGGACAAGGGGGATGAGCAGTTCTTC.

The rearrangement links TRBV5-4 to TRBJ2-3; no clear D gene. V dropped 1 base and J dropped 2 bases, with 14 bases sitting between them. The CDR3 totals 16 residues. CDR1 is SGHNT, CDR2 YYREEE, per germline (reference sequence). The CDR3 region is CASSLQSPSYTDTQYF. The DNA for the CDR3 is TGTGCCAGCAGCTTGCAGAGCCCTTCGTACACAGATACGCAGTATTTT.

The chain couples TRBV14 to TRBJ2-5; D is undetermined. CDR3 size: 14 residues. Trimming cost V 4 bases and J 6 bases, with 15 bases left between them. Per the germline V gene, CDR1 is SGHDN and CDR2 is FVKESK. The CDR3 nucleotides are TGTGCCAGCAGCCGGGCCGGCTTTGGGCAGACCCAGTACTTC. It is translated as CASSRAGFGQTQYF.

This rearrangement joins TRBV13 to TRBJ2-7; TRBD2 matches 7 bases. The CDR3 sequence is 16 residues long. V lost 0 bases and J lost 3; bases outside the gene matches: 8. Germline V CDR1 and CDR2: PRHDT, FYEKMQ (reference sequence). The chain's CDR3 is CASSLGQREAYYEQYF. The CDR3, as DNA: TGTGCCAGCAGCTTAGGCCAACGGGAGGCGTACTACGAGCAGTACTTC.

V and J are TRBV11-2 and TRBJ1-5; a weak D match, TRBD1 (5 bases). Germline CDR1 is SGHAT and CDR2 is FQNNGV. V gave up 6 bases and J gave up 0 bases, with 12 bases separating them. The CDR3 contains 15 residues. In DNA, the CDR3 is TGTGCCAGCAGTCAAGGGGCAACTAGCAATCAGCCCCAGCATTTT. The encoded protein is CASSQGATSNQPQHF. Full variable domain (outside the CDR3, taken from reference TRBV11-2 and TRBJ1-5): EAGVAQSPRYKIIEKRQSVAFWCNPISGHATLYWYQQILGQGPKLLIQFQNNGVVDDSQLPKDRFSAERLKGVDSTLKIQPAKLEDSAVYLCASSQGATSNQPQHFGDGTRLSIL.